The 18 T cell receptor beta chains presented below share a single source sample, sequenced in a study of CD8+ T cells in alopecia areata. Following extraction, RNA underwent reverse transcription to cDNA, which served as the sequencing template. Using immunoSEQ multiplex PCR, the repertoire was profiled, and TCRdb retains in-frame clones only, with some absent. The sample yields about 160,000 clones, around 87% seen once. This specimen was CD8+ T cells sorted from blood, taken at week 0. Receptors originate from a human donor with alopecia areata.

This rearrangement joins TRBV7-2 to TRBJ1-1; D is undetermined. V was clipped by 2 bases and J by 1 base, with 5 bases between them. The CDR3 has 13 amino acids. Germline loops: CDR1 SGHTA, CDR2 FQGNSA. The CDR3 DNA sequence: TGTGCCAGCAGCTTACTTTCGAACACTGAAGCTTTCTTT. The encoded protein is CASSLLSNTEAFF.

This clone was counted a few times. This CDR3 is CAISEGGEVTEAFF. The CDR3 DNA is TGTGCCATCAGTGAAGGAGGGGAGGTCACTGAAGCTTTCTTT. The chain links TRBV10-3 to TRBJ1-1, with D tentatively TRBD1 (5 bases). Germline CDR1 reads ENHRY; CDR2 reads SYGVKD. The CDR3 covers 14 residues. Trimming pared 3 bases from V and 4 bases from J, leaving 12 bases between.

This chain connects TRBV5-1 to TRBJ2-1; D not resolved. Germline V gene sequence: CDR1 SGHRS, CDR2 YFSETQ. V was clipped by 4 bases and J by 0 bases, with 11 bases between them. The CDR3 has 15 amino acids. CDR3 nucleotides: TGCGCCAGCAGCAGTGACACGAGCTCCTACAATGAGCAGTTCTTC. It codes for CASSSDTSSYNEQFF.

V and J are TRBV2 and TRBJ2-5; 9 bases fit TRBD2. This CDR3 spans 16 amino acids. With 6 bases clipped from V and 1 base from J, the junction kept 9 bases outside the gene matches. Germline CDR1 is SNHLY and CDR2 is FYNNEI. CDR3 nucleotide sequence: TGTGCCAGCAGCGCTCCTAGCGGGGACATCCAAGAGACCCAGTACTTC. Translating gives CASSAPSGDIQETQYF.

The rearrangement uses TRBV4-1 and TRBJ2-5; D unclear. V lost 0 bases and J lost 6, with 5 bases in between. The germline gives CDR1 MGHRA, CDR2 YSYEKL. The CDR3 is 12 residues long. The CDR3: CASSQDGQTQYF. DNA of the CDR3: TGCGCCAGCAGCCAAGATGGGCAGACCCAGTACTTC.

The chain is built from TRBV7-8 and TRBJ2-2; TRBD2 matches 7 bases. The CDR3 extends over 18 amino acids. CDR1 and CDR2 from the germline V gene are SGHVS and FQNEAQ. With V trimmed by 5 bases and J by 1 base, 13 bases remained unmatched. CDR3 sequence reads: CASSPGVLAGENTGELFF. The DNA for the CDR3 is TGTGCCAGCAGCCCTGGGGTTTTGGCGGGGGAGAACACCGGGGAGCTGTTTTTT.

This chain joins TRBV5-4 and TRBJ2-3, with a weak D call TRBD1 (6 bases). CDR3 length: 19 amino acids. The V and J ends lost 1 base and 4 bases respectively, with 25 bases between them. Germline V gene sequence: CDR1 SGHNT, CDR2 YYREEE (reference sequence). The CDR3 reads CASSLRFGRGPPSADTQYF. The CDR3 DNA is TGTGCCAGCAGCTTGCGGTTCGGCAGGGGACCGCCAAGCGCAGATACGCAGTATTTT. Using reference TRBV5-4 and TRBJ2-3 for the parts outside the CDR3, the full variable domain is ETGVTQSPTHLIKTRGQQVTLRCSSQSGHNTVSWYQQALGQGPQFIFQYYREEENGRGNFPPRFSGLQFPNYSSELNVNALELDDSALYLCASSLRFGRGPPSADTQYFGPGTRLTVL.

This clone was detected only once. The V and J genes are TRBV9 and TRBJ1-2; 10 bases map to TRBD1. J lost 6 bases, V lost 4 bases, and 12 bases had no gene match. The CDR3 spans 16 residues. CDR1 is SGDLS and CDR2 is YYNGEE in the germline V gene. The CDR3 sequence is CASSPRGLGTGDGYTF. CDR3 bases: TGTGCCAGCAGCCCTCGCGGGCTAGGGACAGGGGATGGCTACACCTTC.

This sequence joins TRBV5-1 and TRBJ2-7; possibly TRBD1 or TRBD2 for D (5 bases each). This CDR3 contains 15 residues. V lost 4 bases to trimming and J lost 4 bases, with 18 bases between them. In germline, CDR1 is SGHRS, CDR2 YFSETQ. CDR3 protein: CASSPGPNSVYEQYF. In DNA, the CDR3 is TGCGCCAGCAGCCCGGGACCCAACTCTGTGTACGAGCAGTACTTC.

This chain joins TRBV7-8 and TRBJ2-7; unclear D gene. Deletions cut 5 bases from V and 2 bases from J, with 13 bases between. Germline values: CDR1 SGHVS, CDR2 FQNEAQ. There are 14 residues in the CDR3. CDR3 coding DNA: TGTGCCAGCAGCGTCCAGCAAAATGCCTACGAGCAGTACTTC. Amino acids: CASSVQQNAYEQYF.

CDR3 nucleotides: TGTGCCAGCAGCTCAAGGGGGGGCATGGAAGCTTTCTTT. Translated, it gives CASSSRGGMEAFF. The V call is TRBV5-4, the J call TRBJ1-1; weak D call: TRBD1 (6 bases). V was shortened by 3 bases and J by 8 bases, with 14 bases between the two germline ends. CDR1 and CDR2 from the germline V gene are SGHNT and YYREEE (reference sequence). The CDR3 runs 13 residues. The variable domain in full, completed from reference TRBV5-4 and TRBJ1-1, reads ETGVTQSPTHLIKTRGQQVTLRCSSQSGHNTVSWYQQALGQGPQFIFQYYREEENGRGNFPPRFSGLQFPNYSSELNVNALELDDSALYLCASSSRGGMEAFFGQGTRLTVV.

The chain combines TRBV29-1 with TRBJ2-6; no definite D call. CDR1 SQVTM and CDR2 ANQGSEA come from the germline V gene. The CDR3 extends over 14 amino acids. The CDR3 DNA follows: TGCACAATAACCGGGCCGGAAGGGGCCAACGTCCTGACTTTC. Translation gives CTITGPEGANVLTF.

The V call is TRBV9, the J call TRBJ2-7; D unclear. The CDR3 runs to 15 residues. V was clipped by 0 bases and J by 5 bases, with 15 bases between them. The germline CDR1 and CDR2 sequences are SGDLS and YYNGEE. CDR3 sequence reads: CASSVAGPPENEQYF. CDR3 DNA sequence: TGTGCCAGCAGCGTAGCCGGTCCACCGGAGAACGAGCAGTACTTC.

This chain uses TRBV7-6 with TRBJ2-2; 7 positions match TRBD2. This CDR3 spans 18 amino acids. CDR1 SGHVS and CDR2 FNYEAQ come from the germline V gene. V shed 5 bases, J shed 6 bases, and the junction held 18 bases outside the gene matches. As DNA, the CDR3 is TGTGCCAGCAGCACCCCGTTTGGGGGGGAGGGCCTTCCCGGGGAGCTGTTTTTT. Protein: CASSTPFGGEGLPGELFF.

This sequence joins TRBV29-1 and TRBJ2-3; perhaps TRBD2 as D (7 bases). V lost 3 bases, J lost 1 base, and 23 bases lay in between. The CDR3 loop spans 18 amino acids. The germline V gene has CDR1 SQVTM and CDR2 ANQGSEA. The CDR3 sequence is CSVEVGRGGGDGTDTQYF. As DNA, the CDR3 is TGCAGCGTTGAGGTTGGCAGGGGAGGGGGAGACGGCACAGATACGCAGTATTTT.

The chain joins TRBV5-4 to TRBJ2-1; 9 positions match TRBD2. In germline, CDR1 is SGHNT, CDR2 YYREEE (reference sequence). CDR3 length equals 15 residues. V lost 0 bases and J lost 4; bases outside the gene matches: 2. For the CDR3, the DNA is TGTGCCAGCAGCTTGGGGACTAGCGCTTACAATGAGCAGTTCTTC. Its protein product is CASSLGTSAYNEQFF.

For the CDR3, the DNA is TGTGCCAGCAGCGCAGCCGGGACAGGGGGATCTGAAGCTTTCTTT. This codes for CASSAAGTGGSEAFF. The rearrangement joins TRBV9 to TRBJ1-1, with 11 bases matching TRBD1. Germline assignment: CDR1 SGDLS and CDR2 YYNGEE. The CDR3 spans 15 residues. V gave up 3 bases and J gave up 6 bases; unmatched junction bases: 7.

J is TRBJ2-7 and V is TRBV4-2; D ambiguous. Germline values: CDR1 LGHNA, CDR2 YNFKEQ. Trimming took off 0 bases at V and 6 bases at J, with 9 bases between the two ends. The CDR3 loop spans 13 amino acids. The CDR3 loop reads CASSQDPSREQYF. Here the CDR3 DNA reads TGTGCCAGCAGCCAAGATCCCTCCCGCGAGCAGTACTTC.